This T cell receptor (beta chain) was identified during a study of cytomegalovirus exposure and HLA in healthy donors. About the study: Of all 360 or so donors who were genotyped, roughly 81% belonged to the Caucasian-associated ancestry cluster.

Study results and limitations: CMV serostatus was the sole immune exposure information available. Across HLA loci, a later analysis found differing TCR association rates, with DRB1 most and HLA-C fewest.

Comments on this clone: The target antigen is unknown.

Primers for the PCR totalled 60 Vbeta and 13 Jbeta. Assay: immunoSEQ multiplex PCR; the TCRdb copy retains only in-frame clones and omits some. The sample comprises hundreds of thousands of clones, around 80% of which are singletons, and over 0.55% rests with the top ten. CDR3 length equals 17 residues. V lost 4 bases and J lost 2; bases outside the gene matches: 2. Germline lookup yields CDR1 MNHNS and CDR2 SASEGT. Input material: PBMCs. The receptor was isolated from a young man in good health and CMV-seronegative. The chain employs TRBV6-1 and TRBJ2-1, with 16 bases matching TRBD2. The CDR3, as DNA: TGTGCCAGCAGTGGGGGGACTAGCGGGAGGGCCTACAATGAGCAGTTCTTC. This encodes CASSGGTSGRAYNEQFF.